This T cell receptor (beta chain) was recorded in a study of blood T cell repertoires in COVID-19 (dated by TCRdb to 2020 to 2021). For the wider study: Samples from collaborators originated in the United States, Italy and Spain and spanned both the acute and convalescent phases of COVID-19. Samples came from the ongoing ImmuneRACE study (first 160 participants) plus 1,254 subjects from 6 global collaborators. Where available, HLA class I and class II types were obtained from metadata supplied by the sample provider rather than from assay-based typing. The sample metadata nearly always contained a de-identified subject ID, COVID-19 status, age in years and sex. The dataset comprised deeply sampled blood TCRbeta repertoires from subjects exposed to, actively infected with, or recovered from COVID-19. The repertoires were released in a freely available public database meant as a resource for research on the immune response to SARS-CoV-2. The material from the prospective study consisted of cDNA or gDNA derived from T cells, B-cell-depleted T cells, or PBMCs. Broader findings and caveats from the paper: How much clinical and demographic metadata was included differed by source and by participant, and the metadata was provided uncurated.

One collaborating source in Seattle enrolled patients while the patients were actively infected and followed the patients over time throughout the course of disease. The collaborating institutions used their own protocols to collect whole blood in K2EDTA tubes. For TCRbeta analysis, collaborator samples were shipped as frozen whole blood, as isolated PBMCs, or as DNA extracted from either sample type. With respect to this clone: Its target antigen remains unknown. The record has no base qualities; no much larger clone is one base away.

There are 16 amino acids in the CDR3, from cysteine to phenylalanine inclusive. Only CDR3 DNA is held: 48 bases, read in frame from base 1. The germline V gene (reference sequence) gives CDR1 as LNHNV and CDR2 as YYDKDF. Trimming accounts for 0 bases at V and 6 bases at J, while the number of junction bases matched to no gene is 8. TCRbeta CDR3 regions were amplified from genomic DNA using the immunoSEQ Assay, a bias-controlled multiplex PCR. Per the source publication's procedure: The number of nucleated cells in each sample was estimated from the amplification of reference gene primers within the assay. To quantify the absolute abundance of each unique TCRbeta CDR3 rearrangement, sequence reads were collapsed and filtered. For each sample, productive Simpson clonality was calculated as the square root of Simpson's diversity index across productive rearrangements. TCRdb carries this immuneACCESS record with in-frame sequences only. Its versions omit some clonotypes, under half of them owing to an unresolved V gene in the studies checked, with the rest unexplained. Clone size and the V and J calls come from that table; the DNA yielded D and trimming. The sample table records 150,000 to 200,000 clones; about four fifths of these occur just once. The top ten constitute approximately 12% of the sample.

The sequenced sample consisted of peripheral blood. The sequence joins TRBV15 to TRBJ1-2; 9 nucleotides in the junction match TRBD1. This receptor was identified in a woman of 80 years or more with COVID-19, enrolled during active disease. The nucleotide sequence is TGTGCCACCAGCAGAGATCGGGTGACAGGGGGGAATGGCTACACCTTC. Its translation reads: CATSRDRVTGGNGYTF.